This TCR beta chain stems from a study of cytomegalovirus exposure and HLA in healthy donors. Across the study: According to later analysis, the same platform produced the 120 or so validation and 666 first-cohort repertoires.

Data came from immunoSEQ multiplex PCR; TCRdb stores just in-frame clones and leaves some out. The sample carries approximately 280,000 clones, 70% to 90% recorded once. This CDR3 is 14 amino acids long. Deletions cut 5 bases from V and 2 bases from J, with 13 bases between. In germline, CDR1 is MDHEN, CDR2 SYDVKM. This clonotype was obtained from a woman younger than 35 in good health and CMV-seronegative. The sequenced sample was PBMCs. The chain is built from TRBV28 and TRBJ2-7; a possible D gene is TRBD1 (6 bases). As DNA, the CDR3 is TGTGCCAGCAGTCCGAAGGGACACCCCTACGAGCAGTACTTC. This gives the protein CASSPKGHPYEQYF.